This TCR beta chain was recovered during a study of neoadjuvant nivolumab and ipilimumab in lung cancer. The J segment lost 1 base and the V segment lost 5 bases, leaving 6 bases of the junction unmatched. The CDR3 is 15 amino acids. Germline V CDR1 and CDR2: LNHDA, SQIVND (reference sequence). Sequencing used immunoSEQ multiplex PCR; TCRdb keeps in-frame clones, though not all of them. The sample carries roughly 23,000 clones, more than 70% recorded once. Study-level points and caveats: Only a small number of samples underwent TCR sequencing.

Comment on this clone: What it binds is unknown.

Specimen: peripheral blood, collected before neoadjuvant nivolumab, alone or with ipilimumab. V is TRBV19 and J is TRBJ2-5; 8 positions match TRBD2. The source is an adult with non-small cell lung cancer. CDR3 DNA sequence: TGTGCCAGTAGTGACCGTAGCGGGATCCAAGAGACCCAGTACTTC. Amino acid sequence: CASSDRSGIQETQYF.